The rows below give T cell receptor beta chains drawn from one sample of a study of control samples from healthy donors and cancer patients. The table came from immunoSEQ multiplex PCR; TCRdb's copy has only in-frame clones and leaves some out. The sample lists 190,000 or so clones, about 93% occurring once. Sequenced sample: blood. These receptors were obtained from a man between 18 and 29 years old in good health. Both conserved end residues are part of each CDR3. D genes are given only for firm matches. Rows give clone size only sometimes, using once, few, many, or a class for an expanded clone.

V	size	D	J	length	CDR3	DNA
TRBV7-9	-	-	TRBJ1-1	15	CASGLATGFNTEAFF	TGTGCCAGCGGATTAGCGACAGGATTTAACACTGAAGCTTTCTTT
TRBV5-1	-	-	TRBJ2-2	15	CASRRGTPNTGELFF	TGCGCCAGCAGGCGGGGTACTCCGAACACCGGGGAGCTGTTTTTT
TRBV6-5	-	-	TRBJ2-3	15	CASSPPGAHTDTQYF	TGTGCCAGCAGTCCCCCGGGGGCCCACACAGATACGCAGTATTTT
TRBV7-3	-	-	TRBJ1-1	15	CASSPGAGLIPEAFF	TGTGCCAGCAGCCCTGGGGCAGGGCTTATCCCTGAAGCTTTCTTT
TRBV7-2	-	-	TRBJ2-5	13	CASSLRYQETQYF	TGTGCCAGCAGCCTAAGGTACCAAGAGACCCAGTACTTC
TRBV28	-	TRBD1	TRBJ1-5	14	CASSYRGAGQPQHF	TGTGCCAGCAGCTACAGGGGCGCTGGGCAGCCCCAGCATTTT
TRBV25-1	-	TRBD2	TRBJ2-2	16	CASSIRGGANTGELFF	TGTGCCAGCAGTATTCGGGGGGGGGCAAACACCGGGGAGCTGTTTTTT
TRBV2	-	-	TRBJ1-3	14	CASSDGATGNTIYF	TGTGCCAGCAGTGATGGGGCCACTGGAAACACCATATATTTT
TRBV30	-	-	TRBJ2-7	14	CAWRAPGRSWEQYF	TGTGCCTGGAGAGCCCCAGGGCGGTCTTGGGAGCAGTACTTC
TRBV6-5	once	-	TRBJ1-5	14	CASSSPGLDQPQHF	TGTGCCAGCAGTTCTCCCGGCCTAGATCAGCCCCAGCATTTT
TRBV5-1	-	TRBD2	TRBJ2-1	18	CASSPGTSGGAGYNEQFF	TGCGCCAGCAGCCCGGGGACTAGCGGGGGGGCCGGCTACAATGAGCAGTTCTTC
TRBV19	few	-	TRBJ1-6	16	CASSNRDTSFYSPLHF	TGTGCCAGTAGTAACCGGGACACGTCGTTCTACTCACCCCTCCACTTT
TRBV10-3	-	TRBD1	TRBJ2-3	13	CAIRGTGLDTQYF	TGTGCCATCAGGGGGACAGGGTTGGATACGCAGTATTTT
TRBV27	-	TRBD1	TRBJ2-5	15	CASSPPGQGSETQYF	TGTGCCAGCAGTCCACCGGGACAGGGGTCAGAGACCCAGTACTTC
TRBV5-1	-	TRBD1	TRBJ2-7	17	CASSPDPRGQGLHEQYF	TGCGCCAGCAGCCCGGATCCTAGGGGACAGGGATTGCACGAGCAGTACTTC
TRBV27	-	-	TRBJ2-7	11	CASSTGSEQYF	TGTGCCAGCAGCACAGGTTCCGAGCAGTACTTC
TRBV27	-	-	TRBJ1-5	13	CASRRTALGPQHF	TGTGCCAGCCGACGGACAGCCTTAGGGCCCCAGCATTTT
TRBV28	-	TRBD1	TRBJ2-1	15	CASSPSGGSYNEQFF	TGTGCCAGCAGTCCCTCAGGGGGCTCCTACAATGAGCAGTTCTTC